This entry concerns a single TCR beta chain. This clonotype was seen only a few times. Its cognate antigen has yet to be identified. Per-base qualities were not stored, and no clone one base away is much larger. The sample's time point label, decoded: around 42 days after influenza vaccine administration. The source of the sample is a study of response to subunit inactivated influenza vaccine (dated by TCRdb to the late 2010s). Regarding the study in general: To follow how T cells responded to a trivalent subunit inactivated influenza vaccine, the researchers relied on deep quantitative profiling of the T cell receptor repertoire.

Unmatched junction bases come to 7, with V trimmed by 4 bases and J by 9 bases. From cysteine to phenylalanine, the CDR3 is 13 amino acids long. Left in the record is the CDR3 DNA by itself, 39 bases read in frame from the first base. CDR1 and CDR2 are read off the germline V gene as SGHRS and YFSETQ. Study-wide conclusions, independent of this receptor: The authors proposed that each seasonal influenza vaccination may bring in only a limited number of new T cells.

The method behind the library was RT-PCR. The run used an Illumina HiSeq 2500. TCRdb handled the public reads itself, with Q25 trimming in fastp and clone calling in MiXCR, and kept productive beta chains. Each entry is one CDR3 protein sequence, shown with its most common DNA and genes. Across this sample there are 150,000 or so distinct CDR3 sequences, with about a tenth seen only once. In total, the top ten clones hold around an eighth of the sample. This receptor chain uses TRBV5-1 and TRBJ2-1; 7 bases in between match TRBD2. The specimen was non-naive T cells sorted from PBMCs, collected roughly 45 days after vaccination. This specimen's cell subset or site label, per the study, means: memory T cell fraction. The receptor's source is a man aged 50 to 59 who received an inactivated influenza vaccine. Donor details come from another sample of the same person, matched by shared clones. The CDR3 reads as follows: CASSLGTGGEQFF. The nucleotide sequence is given as TGCGCCAGCAGCCTAGGGACGGGGGGTGAGCAGTTCTTC.